This record covers a single T cell receptor (beta chain). As yet, its antigen is unknown. The data were obtained in a study of cytomegalovirus exposure and HLA in healthy donors. Study-wide background: Approximately 85 million unique TCRs from HLA-typed donors were held in an early release of data. The study's findings and limits: In vitro experiments confirmed that three CMV-associated chains were specific for CMV antigens.

Primers for the PCR totalled 60 Vbeta and 13 Jbeta. This table comes from immunoSEQ multiplex PCR, and its TCRdb copy is limited to in-frame clones, with some not included. The sample lists 100,000 to 150,000 clones, more than 60% seen once, with 1.5% in the top ten. Germline CDR1 is MNHNY and CDR2 is SVGAGI (reference sequence). This CDR3 spans 13 amino acids. The V end was cut by 6 bases, the J end by 2 bases, with 8 bases between. This TCR derives from a woman between 18 and 30 years old in good health and CMV-seronegative. The chain couples TRBV6-6 to TRBJ1-3; D call uncertain. Sequenced material: PBMCs. The CDR3 is CASRPHPGNTIYF. In DNA, the CDR3 is TGTGCCAGCAGGCCACACCCTGGAAACACCATATATTTT.